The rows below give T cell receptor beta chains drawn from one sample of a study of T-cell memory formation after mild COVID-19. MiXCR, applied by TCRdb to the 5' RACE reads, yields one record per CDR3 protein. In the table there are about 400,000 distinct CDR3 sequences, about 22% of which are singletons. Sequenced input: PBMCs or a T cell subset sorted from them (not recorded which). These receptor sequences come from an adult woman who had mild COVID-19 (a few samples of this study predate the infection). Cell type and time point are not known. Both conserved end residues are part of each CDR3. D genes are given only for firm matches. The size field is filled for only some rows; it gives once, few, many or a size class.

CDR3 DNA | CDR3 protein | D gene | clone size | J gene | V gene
TGCAGTGCTAGATTCACTTTTAGCACAGATACGCAGTATTTT | CSARFTFSTDTQYF | NA | NA | TRBJ2-3 | TRBV20-1
TGTGCCAGCAGCCAAGGTACAGGGGAAGAGACCCAGTACTTC | CASSQGTGEETQYF | TRBD1 | NA | TRBJ2-5 | TRBV3-1
TGTGCCAGCATGTACCCTACCTACGAGCAGTACTTC | CASMYPTYEQYF | NA | few | TRBJ2-7 | TRBV6-2/TRBV6-3
TGTGCCAGCAGTGAAGTATCAGGGAGGGCAGATACGCAGTATTTT | CASSEVSGRADTQYF | TRBD2 | NA | TRBJ2-3 | TRBV2
TGCAGTGCTAGAGATGCCCTCATGGGACTAGCGGGAGGAAGCACAGATACGCAGTATTTT | CSARDALMGLAGGSTDTQYF | TRBD2 | few | TRBJ2-3 | TRBV20-1
TGTGCCAGCAGCCAGACTGGAGGCGCGAGATGGTATTCACCCCTCCACTTT | CASSQTGGARWYSPLHF | NA | NA | TRBJ1-6 | TRBV7-8
TGTGCCAGCAGCCAAGGGGGGACTACCACCTACGAGCAGTACTTC | CASSQGGTTTYEQYF | TRBD2 | NA | TRBJ2-7 | TRBV4-2
TGTGCCACCAGTGCGGGACAGTATCTCTACGAGCAGTACTTC | CATSAGQYLYEQYF | TRBD1 | many | TRBJ2-7 | TRBV24-1
TGTGCCACCAGCAGAGATGAGAAATACACAGATACGCAGTATTTT | CATSRDEKYTDTQYF | NA | NA | TRBJ2-3 | TRBV15
TGTGCCAGCAGTGGACTTCAGGGGGGTCTAGGTGAGCAGTTCTTC | CASSGLQGGLGEQFF | NA | NA | TRBJ2-1 | TRBV6-4
TGCAGCGTTGAAGGGGACGGGAGCTCCTACGAGCAGTACTTC | CSVEGDGSSYEQYF | NA | NA | TRBJ2-7 | TRBV29-1